This T cell receptor beta chain was identified in a study of blood T cell repertoires in COVID-19. Study details: Acute and convalescent COVID-19 specimens originated in the United States, Italy and Spain. Sources were T cells, B-cell-depleted T cells, or PBMCs; the material itself was cDNA or gDNA.

Germline V lookup: CDR1 SGHRS, CDR2 YFSETQ. Trimming pared 4 bases from V and 6 bases from J, leaving 16 bases between. This CDR3 comprises 15 residues. This clone has more than one count but fewer than ten. Original handling: The assay estimated nucleated cells by amplifying reference gene primers. The assay was immunoSEQ multiplex PCR, and TCRdb's table has in-frame clones only and misses some. For V, J and clone size, that table is used; D and trimming come from the DNA. The sample holds approximately 120,000 clones, about 87% seen once. The specimen sequenced was peripheral blood. The V gene is TRBV5-1, the J gene TRBJ1-4, with a weak D call TRBD1 (6 bases). This sequence was found in a woman aged 45-59 years with acute or convalescent COVID-19. CDR3 amino acids: CASSVTQGWDEKLFF. The CDR3 DNA is TGCGCCAGCAGCGTGACCCAGGGGTGGGATGAAAAACTGTTTTTT.